These 21 T cell receptor beta chains originate from one sample sequenced in a study of blood T cell repertoires in COVID-19. Using immunoSEQ multiplex PCR, the repertoire was profiled, and TCRdb retains in-frame clones only, with some absent. This table holds 170,000 or so clones, about four fifths found once. The sequencing input was peripheral blood. The receptors were sampled from a man aged 18 to 35 with active or convalescent COVID-19.

The chain couples TRBV7-2 to TRBJ1-5; the D is unclear. V was cut by 5 bases and J by 4 bases, with 15 bases left in between. CDR3 size: 15 residues. CDR1 is SGHTA and CDR2 is FQGNSA in the germline V gene. The CDR3 nucleotides are TGTGCCAGCAGCCTTATCTCAGCGTCTAATCAGCCCCAGCATTTT. It is translated as CASSLISASNQPQHF.

J is TRBJ2-3 and V is TRBV6-2 or TRBV6-3, with a possible D match to TRBD2 (6 bases). V was cut by 5 bases and J by 0 bases, with 12 bases left in between. Per germline, CDR1 MNHEY and CDR2 SVGEGT. This CDR3 contains 15 residues. CDR3 sequence (DNA): TGTGCCAGCAGTCGAGTAGCGGCTAGCACAGATACGCAGTATTTT. Its translation: CASSRVAASTDTQYF.

Here the CDR3 reads CASSLAYNQETQYF. CDR3 DNA sequence: TGTGCCAGCAGCTTGGCGTACAACCAAGAGACCCAGTACTTC. The chain has TRBV5-8 and TRBJ2-5; D is ambiguous. Trimming removed 0 bases from V and 0 bases from J, with 6 bases in between. The V gene's germline CDR1 is SGHTS and CDR2 YDEGEE. This CDR3 comprises 14 residues.

The chain carries TRBV6-5 and TRBJ1-4; 9 bases line up with TRBD1. V trimming: 3 bases; J trimming: 10 bases; junction bases outside the gene matches: 12. Germline loops: CDR1 MNHEY, CDR2 SVGAGI. CDR3 length: 16 residues. This CDR3 is CASSYFHRGLRGKLFF. CDR3 in DNA: TGTGCCAGCAGTTATTTCCACAGGGGGCTGAGAGGAAAACTGTTTTTT.

The chain links TRBV3-1 (or the pseudogene TRBV3-2) to TRBJ2-7; 7 bases are a match to TRBD1. The trim removed 3 bases at V and 1 base at J, leaving 3 bases unmatched. Germline-derived CDR1 and CDR2 are LGHDT and YNNKEL (reference sequence). The CDR3 runs 14 residues. The CDR3 coding sequence is TGTGCCAGCAGCCATCGACAGGGATCCTACGAGCAGTACTTC. Its protein product is CASSHRQGSYEQYF.

The chain is built from TRBV14 and TRBJ2-5, with D uncertain. CDR3 length equals 15 residues. The V end was cut by 2 bases, the J end by 5 bases, with 15 bases between. Germline-derived CDR1 and CDR2 are SGHDN and FVKESK. The CDR3 loop is CASSQLSPSRETQYF. The CDR3 bases are TGTGCCAGCAGCCAATTGTCACCTTCCCGGGAGACCCAGTACTTC.

The chain uses TRBV7-6 and TRBJ2-5; the D gene is possibly TRBD2 (5 bases). With 1 base removed from V and 0 bases from J, the gap between germline ends came to 9 bases. The CDR3 consists of 15 residues. Germline V gives CDR1 SGHVS, CDR2 FNYEAQ. The CDR3 bases are TGTGCCAGCAGCTTAGTTGGGCGGGACCAAGAGACCCAGTACTTC. Translating it yields CASSLVGRDQETQYF.

The table lists this clone with a count of one. The chain has TRBV29-1 and TRBJ2-2; 10 nucleotides align to TRBD2. The CDR3 sequence is 15 residues long. Germline CDR1 and CDR2: SQVTM and ANQGSEA. Unmatched junction bases numbered 7, after V lost 7 bases and J lost 2 bases. CDR3 nucleotides: TGCAGCGCCGGGCTAGCGGGGGCAAACACCGGGGAGCTGTTTTTT. Protein sequence: CSAGLAGANTGELFF.

The chain couples TRBV7-2 to TRBJ2-3; TRBD2 aligns across 9 bases. The germline V gene encodes CDR1 SGHTA and CDR2 FQGNSA. This CDR3 has 18 residues. V was clipped by 2 bases and J by 7 bases; unmatched bases: 16. The CDR3 reads CASSLKFSTGTSMYTQYF. The CDR3 DNA is TGTGCCAGCAGCTTAAAATTCAGCACCGGGACTAGCATGTATACGCAGTATTTT.

This clone was seen more than once but under ten times. This rearrangement joins TRBV24-1 to TRBJ2-3, with 7 bases lining up with TRBD1. V lost 10 bases and J lost 3; bases outside the gene matches: 9. The germline V gene encodes CDR1 KGHDR and CDR2 SFDVKD. CDR3 size: 14 residues. This CDR3 reads CATQKTGKTDTQYF. DNA of the CDR3: TGTGCCACTCAGAAGACAGGGAAGACAGATACGCAGTATTTT.

This chain joins TRBV18 and TRBJ2-1, with D hard to call. Per the germline V gene, CDR1 is KGHSH and CDR2 is LQKENI. This CDR3 region has 15 residues. V was trimmed by 2 bases and J by 6 bases, leaving 14 bases between them. Here the CDR3 reads CASSPTAGSPNEQFF. In DNA, the CDR3 is TGTGCCAGCTCACCAACAGCAGGATCGCCCAATGAGCAGTTCTTC.

The chain links TRBV7-2 to TRBJ2-7; D is uncertain. The germline V gene has CDR1 SGHTA and CDR2 FQGNSA. This CDR3 has 13 amino acids. The V end was cut by 5 bases, the J end by 0 bases, with 8 bases between. CDR3 sequence (DNA): TGTGCCAGCAGCCTGATTAGCTCCTACGAGCAGTACTTC. It yields the protein CASSLISSYEQYF. The full variable domain, in which reference TRBV7-2 and TRBJ2-7 provide the parts outside the CDR3, is GAGVSQSPSNKVTEKGKDVELRCDPISGHTALYWYRQSLGQGLEFLIYFQGNSAPDKSGLPSDRFSAERTGGSVSTLTIQRTQQEDSAVYLCASSLISSYEQYFGPGTRLTVT.

This chain uses TRBV28 with TRBJ1-2; the D gene is possibly TRBD1 (6 bases). This CDR3 has 13 residues. V was cut by 7 bases and J by 8 bases, with 17 bases left in between. Germline assignment: CDR1 MDHEN and CDR2 SYDVKM. The chain's CDR3 is CASTPGHLSGYTF. The CDR3 DNA reads TGTGCCAGCACCCCGGGACACCTTAGCGGCTACACCTTC.

V is TRBV4-2 and J is TRBJ2-7, with 12 bases lining up with TRBD2. Germline trimming cut 3 bases from V and 2 bases from J; bases unmatched to any gene: 5. This CDR3 has 16 residues. Germline V gene lookup returns CDR1 LGHNA and CDR2 YNFKEQ. The CDR3 protein is CASSQALAGGAYEQYF. The CDR3 coding sequence is TGTGCCAGCAGCCAGGCTCTAGCGGGAGGGGCCTACGAGCAGTACTTC.

The rearrangement uses TRBV6-4 and TRBJ2-1, with 7 bases identical to TRBD2. The V and J ends lost 5 bases and 0 bases, in that order; junction bases with no gene match: 4. This CDR3 is built from 15 residues. Germline V gene lookup returns CDR1 MRHNA and CDR2 SNTAGT. CDR3 coding DNA: TGTGCCAGCAGTACTAGCGCAAGCTCCTACAATGAGCAGTTCTTC. Encoded protein: CASSTSASSYNEQFF.

The J gene is TRBJ2-7, the V gene TRBV7-9, with unresolved D. Trimming pared 3 bases from V and 6 bases from J, leaving 3 bases between. Germline V gives CDR1 SEHNR, CDR2 FQNEAQ (reference sequence). This CDR3 region has 10 residues. CDR3 in amino acids: CASSFCEQYF. CDR3 nucleotides: TGTGCCAGCAGCTTCTGCGAGCAGTACTTC.

The gene calls are TRBV5-1 and TRBJ1-3, with D perhaps TRBD1 (5 bases). V was clipped by 0 bases and J by 3 bases, with 7 bases between them. In germline, CDR1 is SGHRS, CDR2 YFSETQ. CDR3 length equals 14 residues. CDR3 sequence (DNA): TGCGCCAGCAGCTTGGAGGGGTTTGGAAACACCATATATTTT. Protein: CASSLEGFGNTIYF. Using reference TRBV5-1 and TRBJ1-3 for the parts outside the CDR3, the full variable domain is KAGVTQTPRYLIKTRGQQVTLSCSPISGHRSVSWYQQTPGQGLQFLFEYFSETQRNKGNFPGRFSGRQFSNSRSEMNVSTLELGDSALYLCASSLEGFGNTIYFGEGSWLTVV.

The V and J genes are TRBV3-1 (or the pseudogene TRBV3-2) and TRBJ1-4; TRBD1 matches at 9 bases. Germline V CDR1 and CDR2: LGHDT, YNNKEL (reference sequence). The CDR3 sequence is 15 residues long. The V gene end was trimmed by 4 bases and the J gene end by 2 bases; junction bases not matched to a gene: 2. The CDR3 region has the DNA TGTGCCAGCAGCCGTACAGGGGGCACTAATGAAAAACTGTTTTTT. Translating gives CASSRTGGTNEKLFF.

The rearrangement uses TRBV6-5 and TRBJ2-3; TRBD1 matches at 7 bases. CDR1 is MNHEY, CDR2 SVGAGI, per germline. There are 14 residues in the CDR3. V lost 4 bases, J lost 11 bases, and 12 bases stayed unmatched. CDR3 protein: CASSLSTGVGRQYF. CDR3 nucleotide sequence: TGTGCCAGCAGTTTAAGTACAGGGGTTGGGCGGCAGTATTTT.

The gene calls are TRBV4-1 and TRBJ2-7; D is possibly TRBD1 (6 bases). The CDR3 consists of 15 residues. Per the germline V gene, CDR1 is MGHRA and CDR2 is YSYEKL. V dropped 1 base and J dropped 6 bases, with 16 bases sitting between them. CDR3 sequence (DNA): TGCGCCAGCAGCCAAGCGGGGTCCGCCAGGGGCGAGCAGTACTTC. Its protein is CASSQAGSARGEQYF.

This chain connects TRBV5-1 to TRBJ1-1, with D perhaps matching TRBD1 (6 bases). V lost 1 base and J 0 bases, leaving 16 bases between the germline ends. CDR3 length: 17 amino acids. CDR1 and CDR2 (germline): SGHRS, YFSETQ. The CDR3 loop is CASSLSEQGFMNTEAFF. The CDR3 DNA reads as TGCGCCAGCAGCTTGTCCGAACAGGGCTTCATGAACACTGAAGCTTTCTTT.